The present TCR beta chain was sequenced within a study of T cell responses to AZD1222 COVID-19 vaccine. Regarding the study as a whole: Reportedly, nearly half the spike-specific TCRs target unmutated variant regions. The number of AZD1222 recipients seropositive at baseline was only 5 to 7. Repertoire collection took place solely once the T cell response had peaked. The study found vaccine-associated CD4 TCRs spanning spike, dominant at 160-218 and 743-854.

The CDR3 length is 14 residues. Between the trimmed V and J ends, which lost 2 bases and 1 base, there was a span of 8 bases. In germline, CDR1 is MNHEY, CDR2 SMNVEV (reference sequence). Comment on this clone: The antigen remains unidentified.

Here immunoSEQ multiplex PCR was the method, and the copy in TCRdb shows in-frame clones only, minus some. The sample carries about 210,000 clones, about 94% recorded once. This rearrangement joins TRBV27 to TRBJ1-2, with D unresolved. The sequence came from an adult who received the MenACWY meningococcal vaccine as a control. Here the sequenced sample was peripheral blood, taken 28 days after the second dose of the MenACWY control vaccine. CDR3 coding DNA: TGTGCCAGCAGTTTAGGTGGGGTTAACTATGGCTACACCTTC. It specifies CASSLGGVNYGYTF.